This paragraph covers one TCR beta chain sequence. The target of this receptor is not known. Base quality data are lacking; no much larger clone is found one base away. TCRbeta CDR3 regions were amplified from genomic DNA by means of the immunoSEQ Assay, a bias-controlled multiplex PCR. The original methods were these. The number of nucleated cells in each sample was estimated from the amplification of reference gene primers within the assay. Sequence reads were collapsed and filtered to measure the absolute abundance of every unique TCRbeta CDR3 rearrangement. For each sample, productive Simpson clonality was calculated by taking the square root of Simpson's diversity index across productive rearrangements. The clones in this table, taken by TCRdb from immuneACCESS, are in-frame only. Not every clone is retained; where verified, under half of the shortfall comes from an unresolved V gene, and the cause of the rest is unknown. D and trimming were read from the DNA, whereas the V and J calls and clone size are those reported in that table. This sample lists some 340,000 clones; 85% were detected once. The top ten clonotypes cover more than 3% of the sample.

Whole blood was collected in K2EDTA tubes by collaborating institutions according to the institutions' own protocols. For TCRbeta analysis, collaborators shipped samples in one of three forms: frozen whole blood, isolated PBMCs, or DNA extracted from either of those sample types. The data are from a study of blood T cell repertoires in COVID-19 (dated by TCRdb to 2020 to 2021). Some background on the complete study: Collaborator samples came from the United States, Italy and Spain and covered acute and convalescent phases of COVID-19. Where available, HLA class I and class II types were obtained from metadata supplied by the sample provider rather than from assay-based typing. The prospective study material was composed of cDNA or gDNA derived from T cells, B-cell-depleted T cells, or PBMCs. Samples were obtained from the ongoing ImmuneRACE study (first 160 participants) and from 1,254 subjects provided by 6 global collaborators. Nearly every sample came with metadata listing a de-identified subject ID, COVID-19 status, age in years and sex. Subjects who had been exposed to COVID-19, were actively infected with it, or had recovered from it provided the deeply sampled blood TCRbeta repertoires that made up the dataset. The repertoires were released in a freely available public database meant as a resource for research on the immune response to SARS-CoV-2.

The paper as a whole reports these results and caveats: Clinical and demographic metadata were provided uncurated, with the amount varying by source and participant.

The sequenced material came from peripheral blood. This clonotype was sampled from a woman under 30 with acute or convalescent COVID-19.

The nucleotides read TGTGCCAGCAGCTTAGTAACTAGCGGGAGATACGAGCAGTACTTC. Translation gives CASSLVTSGRYEQYF. The chain links TRBV7-9 with TRBJ2-7; the central 11 bases match TRBD2. Sequences SEHNR (CDR1) and FQNEAQ (CDR2) are obtained from the germline V gene (reference sequence). The CDR3 starts with the cysteine, ends with the phenylalanine, and has 15 residues. The kept DNA is CDR3 alone, 45 bases in frame from the first base. For this chain, trimming is 1 base at the V end and 4 bases at the J end, and the number of junction bases without a gene match is 3.